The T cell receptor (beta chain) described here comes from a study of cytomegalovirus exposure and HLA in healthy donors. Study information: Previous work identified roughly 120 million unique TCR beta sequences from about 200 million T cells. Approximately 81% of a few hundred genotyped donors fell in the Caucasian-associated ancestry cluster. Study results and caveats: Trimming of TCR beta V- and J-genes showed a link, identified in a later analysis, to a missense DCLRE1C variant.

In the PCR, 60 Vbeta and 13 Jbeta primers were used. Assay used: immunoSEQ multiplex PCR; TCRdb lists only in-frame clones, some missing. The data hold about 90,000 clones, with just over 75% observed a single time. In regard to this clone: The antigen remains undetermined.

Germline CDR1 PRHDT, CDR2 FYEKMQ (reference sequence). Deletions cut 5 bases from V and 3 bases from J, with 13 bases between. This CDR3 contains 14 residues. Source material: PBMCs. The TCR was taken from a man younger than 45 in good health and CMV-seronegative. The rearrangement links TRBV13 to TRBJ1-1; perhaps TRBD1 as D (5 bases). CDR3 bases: TGTGCCAGCAGCATCCCTGGACATTACACTGAAGCTTTCTTT. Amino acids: CASSIPGHYTEAFF. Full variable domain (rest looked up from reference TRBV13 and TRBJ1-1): AAGVIQSPRHLIKEKRETATLKCYPIPRHDTVYWYQQGPGQDPQFLISFYEKMQSDKGSIPDRFSAQQFSDYHSELNMSSLELGDSALYFCASSIPGHYTEAFFGQGTRLTVV.